This T cell receptor beta chain was sequenced for a study of shared T cell receptors in the human thymus. The V gene end was trimmed by 3 bases and the J gene end by 3 bases; junction bases not matched to a gene: 7. CDR3 length equals 15 residues. Germline-derived CDR1 and CDR2 are LNHNV and YYDKDF (reference sequence). The assay was immunoSEQ multiplex PCR, and TCRdb's table has in-frame clones only and misses some. The profile shows 700,000 or so clones, 75% to 90% of them singletons. These data are also associated with another study on human thymus T cells. As that report states: Among the donors, all were healthy Finnish infants having corrective surgery for congenital heart defects. Corrective heart surgery yielded the resections from which the thymus tissue came. Related research found strongly overlapping thymic repertoires in unrelated individuals.

This TCR was sampled from a girl under three years old with a congenital heart defect. The chain uses TRBV15 and TRBJ1-1, with TRBD1 identical over 7 bases. The sample was thymocytes. CDR3 sequence reads: CATSSFGTADTEAFF. The CDR3 nucleotides are TGTGCCACCAGCAGTTTCGGGACAGCGGACACTGAAGCTTTCTTT.